This record concerns one T cell receptor beta chain sequence. What it binds is not known. Profiled with immunoSEQ multiplex PCR; TCRdb holds only in-frame clones, not every one. The table shows roughly 2 million clones, with 85% to 95% occurring only once. The sample belongs to a study of shared clonotypes between healthy human individuals. For the study at large: CD4 naive cells filled three plates per donor, CD4 memory three, CD8 naive two and CD8 memory one. Findings and caveats of the study: When naive CD4 clonotypes were compared across several donors, around 5% were shared.

V lost 8 bases to trimming and J lost 2 bases, with 13 bases between them. The CDR3 consists of 13 residues. CDR1 is WSHSY and CDR2 is SAAADI in the germline V gene. The J gene is TRBJ2-7, the V gene TRBV10-2; a weak D match, TRBD1 (6 bases). Sequenced: naive CD4+ T cells sorted from blood. As for subset: CD45RA+ positively selected. The TCR comes from a man younger than 30 in good health. The DNA for the CDR3 is TGCGCCAGCGGCGTGGACAGAGCCTACGAGCAGTACTTC. Its protein product is CASGVDRAYEQYF.